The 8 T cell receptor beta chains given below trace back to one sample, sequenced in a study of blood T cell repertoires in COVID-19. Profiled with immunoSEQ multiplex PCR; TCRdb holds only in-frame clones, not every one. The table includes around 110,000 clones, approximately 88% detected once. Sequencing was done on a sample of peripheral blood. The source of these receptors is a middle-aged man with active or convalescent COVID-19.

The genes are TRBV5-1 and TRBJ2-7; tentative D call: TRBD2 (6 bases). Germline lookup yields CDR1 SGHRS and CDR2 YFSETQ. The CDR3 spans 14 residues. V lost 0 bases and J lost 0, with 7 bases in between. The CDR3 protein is CASSLVGSSYEQYF. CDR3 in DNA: TGCGCCAGCAGCTTGGTCGGGAGCTCCTACGAGCAGTACTTC.

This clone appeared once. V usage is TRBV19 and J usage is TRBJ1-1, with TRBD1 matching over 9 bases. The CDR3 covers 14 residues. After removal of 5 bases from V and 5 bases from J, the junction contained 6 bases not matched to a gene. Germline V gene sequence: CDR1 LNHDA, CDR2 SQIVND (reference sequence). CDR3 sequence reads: CASSPGQGQTEAFF. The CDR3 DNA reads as TGTGCCAGTAGTCCAGGACAGGGGCAAACTGAAGCTTTCTTT.

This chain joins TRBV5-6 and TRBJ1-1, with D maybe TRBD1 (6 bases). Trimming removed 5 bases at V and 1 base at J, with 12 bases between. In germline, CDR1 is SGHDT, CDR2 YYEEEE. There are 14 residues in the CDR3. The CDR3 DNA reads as TGTGCCAGCAGATCGGACAGAGGGAACACTGAAGCTTTCTTT. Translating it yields CASRSDRGNTEAFF.

The CDR3 loop is CASSLGADQPQHF. The DNA for the CDR3 is TGCGCCAGCAGCTTGGGAGCGGATCAGCCCCAGCATTTT. The V and J genes are TRBV5-1 and TRBJ1-5; no clear D gene. Germline V CDR1 and CDR2: SGHRS, YFSETQ. The CDR3 sequence is 13 residues long. V lost 0 bases and J lost 5, with 6 bases in between.

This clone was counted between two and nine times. For the CDR3, the DNA is TGCGCCAGCAGCTTGAGGAGCGATGATTACTATGGCTACACCTTC. As protein: CASSLRSDDYYGYTF. V is TRBV5-1 and J is TRBJ1-2; D remains ambiguous. Germline V gene data show CDR1 as SGHRS and CDR2 as YFSETQ. Trimming cost V 1 base and J 3 bases, with 13 bases left between them. The CDR3 sequence is 15 residues long. The full variable domain, its missing parts supplied by reference TRBV5-1 and TRBJ1-2, is KAGVTQTPRYLIKTRGQQVTLSCSPISGHRSVSWYQQTPGQGLQFLFEYFSETQRNKGNFPGRFSGRQFSNSRSEMNVSTLELGDSALYLCASSLRSDDYYGYTFGSGTRLTVV.

The chain's CDR3 is CASSWGREDYTGELFF. The CDR3 DNA sequence: TGTGCCAGCAGTTGGGGTCGGGAGGATTACACCGGGGAGCTGTTTTTT. V is TRBV27 and J is TRBJ2-2, with 7 bases fitting TRBD2. The germline V gene encodes CDR1 MNHEY and CDR2 SMNVEV (reference sequence). Losses at the gene ends were 4 bases for V and 3 bases for J; bases not matched to a gene: 8. CDR3 length equals 16 residues.

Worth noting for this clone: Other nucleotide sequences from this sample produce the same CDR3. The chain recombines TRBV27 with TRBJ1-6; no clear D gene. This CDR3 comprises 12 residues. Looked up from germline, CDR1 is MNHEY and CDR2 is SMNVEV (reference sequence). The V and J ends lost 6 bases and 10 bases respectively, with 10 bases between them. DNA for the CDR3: TGTGCCAGCAGCCTCAGGAACTCACCCCTCCACTTT. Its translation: CASSLRNSPLHF.

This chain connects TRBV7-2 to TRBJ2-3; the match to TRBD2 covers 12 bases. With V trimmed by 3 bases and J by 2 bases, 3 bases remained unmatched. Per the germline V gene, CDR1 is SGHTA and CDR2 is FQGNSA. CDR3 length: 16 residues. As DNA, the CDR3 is TGTGCCAGCAGCTTGAGACTAGCGGGAGTCACAGATACGCAGTATTTT. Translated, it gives CASSLRLAGVTDTQYF.